Sequencing of this T cell receptor beta chain was carried out in a study of control samples from healthy donors and cancer patients. Assay used: immunoSEQ multiplex PCR; TCRdb lists only in-frame clones, some missing. Reported are about 190,000 clones; the ten largest clones contain more than 2%. The receptor was isolated from a woman aged 30 to 39 in good health. The specimen was blood.

CDR3 in DNA: TGCGCCAGCAGCACCCCGACTAGCGGGGGGGCGATCGGGGAGCTGTTTTTT. Its translation is CASSTPTSGGAIGELFF. This chain joins TRBV5-1 and TRBJ2-2; 14 bases agree with TRBD2. The V and J ends lost 4 bases and 7 bases, in that order; junction bases with no gene match: 9. The CDR3 contains 17 residues. CDR1 and CDR2 from the germline V gene are SGHRS and YFSETQ.